The 7 T cell receptor beta chains given below trace back to one sample, sequenced in a study of CD8 T cells in Susac syndrome. Random hexamers primed reverse transcription of about 0.45 to 1 ug RNA. TCRdb re-called the immunoSEQ multiplex PCR reads through MiXCR, storing one row per CDR3 protein. The sample has 100,000 to 150,000 distinct CDR3 sequences, about 93% seen once. The sequenced material came from CD4+ T cells from PBMCs. The receptors derive from a human donor in good health.

This clonotype is a singleton in its sample. J is TRBJ1-5 and V is TRBV3-1; 7 bases match TRBD1. The CDR3 is 15 amino acids. Germline CDR1 reads LGHDT; CDR2 reads YNNKEL (reference sequence). Losses at the gene ends were 3 bases for V and 5 bases for J; bases not matched to a gene: 7. In DNA form, the CDR3 reads TGTGCCAGCAGCCAGTCCCCCAGGGGGGATCAGCCCCAGCATTTT. Amino acids: CASSQSPRGDQPQHF. Complete variable domain (other parts from reference TRBV3-1 and TRBJ1-5): DTAVSQTPKYLVTQMGNDKSIKCEQNLGHDTMYWYKQDSKKFLKIMFSYNNKELIINETVPNRFSPKSPDKAHLNLHINSLELGDSAVYFCASSQSPRGDQPQHFGDGTRLSIL.

The chain has TRBV3-1 and TRBJ2-5, with D unclear. Germline lookup yields CDR1 LGHDT and CDR2 YNNKEL (reference sequence). V lost 6 bases to trimming and J lost 10 bases, with 21 bases between them. This CDR3 has 14 amino acids. The CDR3 sequence: CASSPSGPHRYQYF. The CDR3 DNA follows: TGTGCCAGCAGTCCTTCCGGCCCCCACAGATACCAGTACTTC.

The chain couples TRBV7-9 to TRBJ1-3; D is possibly TRBD1 (6 bases). The V end was cut by 7 bases, the J end by 0 bases, with 13 bases between. CDR3 length: 15 residues. CDR1 and CDR2 (germline): SEHNR, FQNEAQ (reference sequence). CDR3 loop: CASKSDSNSGNTIYF. CDR3 in DNA: TGTGCCAGCAAATCGGACAGTAACTCTGGAAACACCATATATTTT.

The rearrangement links TRBV6-2 or TRBV6-3 to TRBJ1-5, with 11 bases lining up with TRBD1. The CDR3 is made up of 13 amino acids. V lost 10 bases and J lost 6; bases outside the gene matches: 5. Germline V CDR1 and CDR2: MNHEY, SVGEGT. Here the CDR3 reads CATGGTGGQPQHF. The CDR3, as DNA: TGTGCCACCGGAGGGACAGGGGGTCAGCCCCAGCATTTT.

DNA for the CDR3: TGCAGTGCTAGAGCGGGGTCAACAGGGCAATTGGATCAGCCCCAGCATTTT. The encoded protein is CSARAGSTGQLDQPQHF. The V gene is TRBV20-1, the J gene TRBJ1-5; D may be TRBD1 (6 bases). From germline, CDR1 is DFQATT and CDR2 SNEGSKA (reference sequence). The CDR3 consists of 17 residues. V was clipped by 1 base and J by 5 bases, with 21 bases between them.

This chain connects TRBV12-3 or TRBV12-4 to TRBJ1-5, with 9 positions matching TRBD1. V gave up 4 bases and J gave up 6 bases; unmatched junction bases: 7. The CDR3 has 15 residues. The CDR3 here is CASSYVGQGAQPQHF. CDR3 bases: TGTGCCAGCAGTTATGTGGGACAGGGTGCTCAGCCCCAGCATTTT.

V gene TRBV6-2 or TRBV6-3 combines with J gene TRBJ1-1, with TRBD1 as a possible D gene (5 bases). Trimming cost V 4 bases and J 4 bases, with 10 bases left between them. Germline CDR1 and CDR2: MNHEY and SVGEGT. CDR3 length equals 13 residues. DNA of the CDR3: TGTGCCAGCAGTTGGCAGGGACTCACTGAAGCTTTCTTT. Translation: CASSWQGLTEAFF.